This T cell receptor (beta chain) was captured by sequencing in a study of regulatory T cells in long-lasting Graves disease. The CDR3 runs 12 residues. V lost 5 bases to trimming and J lost 4 bases, with 8 bases between them. The germline V gene encodes CDR1 SGHAT and CDR2 FQNNGV. The time point here: persistent/refractory GD, antithyroid drugs over 5 years with positive TRAb. The TCR library was prepared using RNA isolated from PBMCs. On this clonotype itself: One base away lies a much larger clone, so this may be a sequencing read error.

To make TCR beta libraries, researchers used iRepertoire HTBI primers and Arm-PCR of CDR3 regions. TCRdb reanalysed the multiplex PCR reads using MiXCR and keeps one entry per CDR3 protein. The table lists about 470,000 distinct CDR3 sequences, 20% of them singletons. The chain joins TRBV11-2 to TRBJ2-5, with a weak D call TRBD1 (6 bases). Sample: peripheral blood mononuclear cells (PBMCs), taken when the disease was refractory, from a patient treated with antithyroid drugs. The TCR was taken from a female donor with Graves disease. The CDR3 here is CASSKGGETQYF. The CDR3 region has the DNA TGTGCCAGCAGCAAAGGGGGAGAGACCCAGTACTTC. Based on the CDR3 plus reference TRBV11-2 and TRBJ2-5, the full variable domain is EAGVAQSPRYKIIEKRQSVAFWCNPISGHATLYWYQQILGQGPKLLIQFQNNGVVDDSQLPKDRFSAERLKGVDSTLKIQPAKLEDSAVYLCASSKGGETQYFGPGTRLLVL.